This TCR beta chain originates from a study of blood T cell repertoires in COVID-19. Using immunoSEQ multiplex PCR, the repertoire was profiled, and TCRdb retains in-frame clones only, with some absent. The sample comprises more than 65,000 clones, around 86% of which are singletons, and about 6.6% rests with the top ten. The TCR originated in a man aged 45-65 years with active COVID-19. Sequencing input: peripheral blood.

The CDR3 protein is CASSLGGRGLSYEQYF. The CDR3 nucleotides are TGTGCCAGCAGCTTAGGGGGCAGGGGGCTTTCCTACGAGCAGTACTTC. This chain connects TRBV13 to TRBJ2-7; 8 positions match TRBD1. The V gene's germline CDR1 is PRHDT and CDR2 FYEKMQ (reference sequence). CDR3 length: 16 amino acids. V gave up 0 bases and J gave up 1 base; unmatched junction bases: 5.